This T cell receptor beta chain emerged from a study of monozygotic twins with inflammatory bowel disease (dated by TCRdb to between 2017 and 2020). About the investigation overall: The full study comprised 30 or so monozygotic twin pairs: nine German pairs (four IBD-concordant, five IBD-discordant) and 19 IBD-discordant Danish pairs. The search for disease-associated traits relied mainly on comparing IBD patients with their genetically identical healthy co-twins within discordant pairs. Each individual had, on average, about 151 000 unique TCRalpha sequences and 181 000 unique TCRbeta sequences available for analysis.

The cysteine opens and the phenylalanine closes a CDR3 of 13 amino acids. No DNA accompanies this entry. What the research found in general, with its limitations: Concordant and discordant twins showed no difference in repertoire similarity, possibly because of limited statistical power. The analysis was unable to tell different T cell subtypes apart. Background noise and inter-individual variability may have been introduced into the repertoires by the differing immunosuppressive treatments among patients. IBD patients shared fewer clonotypes with other individuals than healthy twins did, most markedly in patients showing signs of disease activity. The results gave no support for a single strong signal or clonotype linked to IBD. IBD patients had lower TCRbeta repertoire diversity, measured by the inverse Simpson index, than their healthy co-twins.

The library was made by 5' RACE. For each TCR library, 3,000 to 4,000 ng of total RNA was used. cDNA was synthesized with SMARTScribe reverse transcriptase in eight separate reactions per sample. Unique molecular identifiers containing a 6-nucleotide sample barcode were introduced through template switching during cDNA synthesis. TCRalpha and TCRbeta cDNA was amplified by two nested PCRs of approximately 17 and 9 cycles, with bead purification after each PCR. Before amplification, the cDNA was treated with uracil DNA-glycosylase and purified using the QIAquick PCR purification kit. The second PCR was the step at which Illumina TruSeq-compatible adapters and sample-specific barcodes were added. Library quality and concentration were assessed using TapeStation and Qubit, and roughly 5.5 ng of each library was pooled. The pooled libraries were sequenced with 2 x 100 bp reads and custom sequencing primers on an Illumina HiSeq2500 single-index Rapid Run. The study's own analysis went as follows. MiGEC version 1.2.6 was used for UMI-based consensus assembly to correct PCR and sequencing errors. V(D)J alignment, clonotype assembly and CDR3 extraction were performed with MiXCR version 2.1.1. Gene usage, clonotype sharing and MAIT/NKT TCR abundance were normalised by analysing the top 1000, 10 000 and 20 000 clonotypes per sample. Diversity was computed as the inverse Simpson index with the vegan R package after downsampling to 27 000 UMIs. Paired Mann-Whitney U tests were applied to discordant twin pairs, with Benjamini-Hochberg correction for multiple testing. Following TCRdb reprocessing, every CDR3 protein sequence forms one entry, and DNA is not provided. The authors' filters were not applied to this entry. The data table for this sample lists roughly 160,000 distinct CDR3 sequences. The biggest ten clones account for 6% to 9.5% of the sample.

An approximately 2.5 ml peripheral blood sample was drawn into PAXgene tubes per donor and stored at -80°C. Total RNA was isolated from whole blood with the PAXgene blood miRNA kit on an automated QIAcube, without T cell sorting. Peripheral blood from monozygotic twin pairs, either concordant or discordant for inflammatory bowel disease, underwent deep TCRalpha and TCRbeta repertoire profiling that used unique molecular barcoding. Smoking habits were recorded for all twin pairs, and each individual was classified as a current, former or never smoker. A remark on this clonotype: The specificity of this receptor is unknown.

This clonotype was sampled from a human donor with ulcerative colitis or Crohn's disease, or a healthy co-twin of an affected twin (not recorded which). The sample taken for sequencing was blood. The chain is made from TRBV12-3 or TRBV12-4 and TRBJ1-6. The encoded CDR3 is CASSLEQSSPLHF.